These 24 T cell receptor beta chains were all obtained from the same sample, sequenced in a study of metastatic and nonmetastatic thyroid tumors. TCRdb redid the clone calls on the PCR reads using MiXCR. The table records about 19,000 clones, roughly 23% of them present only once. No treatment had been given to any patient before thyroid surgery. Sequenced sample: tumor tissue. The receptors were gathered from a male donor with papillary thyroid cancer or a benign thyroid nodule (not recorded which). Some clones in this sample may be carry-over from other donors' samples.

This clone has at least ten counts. CDR3: CASSDGGGANVLTF. The CDR3 DNA sequence: TGTGCCAGCAGTGACGGGGGAGGGGCCAACGTCCTGACTTTC. The V gene is TRBV6-4, the J gene TRBJ2-6; D may correspond to TRBD1 or TRBD2 (5 bases each). This CDR3 contains 14 residues. Between the trimmed V and J ends, which lost 2 bases and 4 bases, there was a span of 6 bases. Germline loops: CDR1 MRHNA, CDR2 SNTAGT.

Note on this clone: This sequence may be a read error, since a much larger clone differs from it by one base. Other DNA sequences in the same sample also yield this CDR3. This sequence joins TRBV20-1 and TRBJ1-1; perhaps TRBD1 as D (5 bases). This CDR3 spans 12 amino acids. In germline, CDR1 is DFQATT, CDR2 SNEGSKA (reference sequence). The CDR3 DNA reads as TGCAGGGGGGTTAGAGGCGACACTGAGGCTTTCTTT. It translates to CRGVRGDTEAFF.

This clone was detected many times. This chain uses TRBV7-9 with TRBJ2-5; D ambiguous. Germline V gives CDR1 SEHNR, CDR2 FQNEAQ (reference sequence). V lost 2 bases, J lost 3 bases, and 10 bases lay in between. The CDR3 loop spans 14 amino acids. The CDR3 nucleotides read TGTGCCAGCAGCTTAATAGGGTTCGAAGAGACCCAGTACTTC. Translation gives CASSLIGFEETQYF.

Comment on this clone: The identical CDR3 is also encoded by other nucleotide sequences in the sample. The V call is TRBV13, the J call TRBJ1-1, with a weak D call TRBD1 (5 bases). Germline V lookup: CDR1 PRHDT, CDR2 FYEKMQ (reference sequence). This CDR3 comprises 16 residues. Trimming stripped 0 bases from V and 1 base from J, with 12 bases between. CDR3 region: CASSLGRGRGNTEAFF. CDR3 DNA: TGTGCCAGCAGCTTAGGTCGAGGAAGGGGGAACACTGAAGCTTTCTTT. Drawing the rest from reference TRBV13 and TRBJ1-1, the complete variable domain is AAGVIQSPRHLIKEKRETATLKCYPIPRHDTVYWYQQGPGQDPQFLISFYEKMQSDKGSIPDRFSAQQFSDYHSELNMSSLELGDSALYFCASSLGRGRGNTEAFFGQGTRLTVV.

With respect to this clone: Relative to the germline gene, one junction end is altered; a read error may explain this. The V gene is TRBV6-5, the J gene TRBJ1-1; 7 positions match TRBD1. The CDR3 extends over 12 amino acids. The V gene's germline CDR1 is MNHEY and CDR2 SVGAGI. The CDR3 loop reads CARSYDRAKAFF. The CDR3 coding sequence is TGTGCCAGAAGTTACGACAGGGCGAAAGCTTTCTTT.

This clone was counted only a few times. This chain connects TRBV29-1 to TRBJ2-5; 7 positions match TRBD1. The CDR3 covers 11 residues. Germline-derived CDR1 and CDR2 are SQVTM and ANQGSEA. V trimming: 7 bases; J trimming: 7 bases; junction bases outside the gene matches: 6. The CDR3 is CSANRGMTQYF. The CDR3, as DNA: TGCAGCGCTAACAGGGGAATGACCCAGTACTTC. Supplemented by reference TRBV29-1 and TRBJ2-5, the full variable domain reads SAVISQKPSRDICQRGTSLTIQCQVDSQVTMMFWYRQQPGQSLTLIATANQGSEATYESGFVIDKFPISRPNLTFSTLTVSNMSPEDSSIYLCSANRGMTQYFGPGTRLLVL.

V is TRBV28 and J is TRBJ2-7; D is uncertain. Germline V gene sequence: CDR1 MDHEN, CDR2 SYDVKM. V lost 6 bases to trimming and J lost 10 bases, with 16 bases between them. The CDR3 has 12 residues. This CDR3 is CASREQRNGQYF. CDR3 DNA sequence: TGTGCCAGCAGGGAACAGCGAAACGGTCAGTACTTC. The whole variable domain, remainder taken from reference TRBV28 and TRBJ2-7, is DVKVTQSSRYLVKRTGEKVFLECVQDMDHENMFWYRQDPGLGLRLIYFSYDVKMKEKGDIPEGYSVSREKKERFSLILESASTNQTSMYLCASREQRNGQYFGPGTRLTVT.

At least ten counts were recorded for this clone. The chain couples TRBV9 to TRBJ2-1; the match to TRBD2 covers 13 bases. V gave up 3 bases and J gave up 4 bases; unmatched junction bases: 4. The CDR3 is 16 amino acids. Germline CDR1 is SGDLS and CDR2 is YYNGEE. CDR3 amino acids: CASSARLAGGYNEQFF. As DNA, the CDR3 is TGTGCCAGCAGCGCCCGACTAGCGGGAGGTTACAATGAGCAGTTCTTC.

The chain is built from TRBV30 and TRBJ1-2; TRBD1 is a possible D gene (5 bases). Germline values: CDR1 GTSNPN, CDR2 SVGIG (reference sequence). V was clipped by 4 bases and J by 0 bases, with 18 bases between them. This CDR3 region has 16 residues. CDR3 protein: CAWKQWGTTANYGYTF. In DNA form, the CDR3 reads TGTGCCTGGAAGCAGTGGGGCACTACAGCTAACTATGGCTACACCTTC.

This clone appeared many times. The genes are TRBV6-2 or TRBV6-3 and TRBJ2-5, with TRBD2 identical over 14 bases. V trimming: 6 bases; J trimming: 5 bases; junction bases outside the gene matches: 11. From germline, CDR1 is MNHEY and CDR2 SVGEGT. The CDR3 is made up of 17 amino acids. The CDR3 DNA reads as TGTGCCAGCAGAGATCCGGGACTAGCGGGAGAATGGGAGACCCAGTACTTC. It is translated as CASRDPGLAGEWETQYF.

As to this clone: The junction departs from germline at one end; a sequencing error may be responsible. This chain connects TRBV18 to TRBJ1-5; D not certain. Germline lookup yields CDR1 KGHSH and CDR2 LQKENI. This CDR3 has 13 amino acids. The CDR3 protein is CASSKDGNQPQNF. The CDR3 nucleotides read TGTGCCAGCTCCAAGGACGGCAATCAGCCCCAGAATTTT.

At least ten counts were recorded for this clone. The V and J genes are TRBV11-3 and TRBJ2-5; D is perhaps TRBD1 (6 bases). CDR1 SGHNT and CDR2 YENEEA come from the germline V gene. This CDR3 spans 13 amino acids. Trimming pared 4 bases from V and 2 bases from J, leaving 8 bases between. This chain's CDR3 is CASSWTEQETQYF. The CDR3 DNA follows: TGTGCCAGCAGCTGGACAGAACAAGAGACCCAGTACTTC.

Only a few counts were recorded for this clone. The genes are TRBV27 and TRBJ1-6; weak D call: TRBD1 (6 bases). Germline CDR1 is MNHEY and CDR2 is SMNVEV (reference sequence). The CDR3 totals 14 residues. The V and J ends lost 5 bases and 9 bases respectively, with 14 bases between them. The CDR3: CASSPRQATSPLHF. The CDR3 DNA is TGTGCCAGCAGTCCCAGACAGGCTACTTCACCCCTCCACTTT.

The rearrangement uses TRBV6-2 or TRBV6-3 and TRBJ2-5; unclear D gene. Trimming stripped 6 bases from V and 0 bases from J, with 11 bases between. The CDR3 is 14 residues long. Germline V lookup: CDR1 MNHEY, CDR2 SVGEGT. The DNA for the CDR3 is TGTGCCAGCAGCGGTTACGGATACCAAGAGACCCAGTACTTC. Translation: CASSGYGYQETQYF.

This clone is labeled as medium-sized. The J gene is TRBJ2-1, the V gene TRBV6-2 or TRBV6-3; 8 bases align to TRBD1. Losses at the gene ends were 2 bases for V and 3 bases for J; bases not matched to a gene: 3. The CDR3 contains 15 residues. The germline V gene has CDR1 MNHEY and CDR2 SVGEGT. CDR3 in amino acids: CASSYDTGGYNEQFF. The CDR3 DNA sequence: TGTGCCAGCAGTTACGATACAGGGGGCTACAATGAGCAGTTCTTC.

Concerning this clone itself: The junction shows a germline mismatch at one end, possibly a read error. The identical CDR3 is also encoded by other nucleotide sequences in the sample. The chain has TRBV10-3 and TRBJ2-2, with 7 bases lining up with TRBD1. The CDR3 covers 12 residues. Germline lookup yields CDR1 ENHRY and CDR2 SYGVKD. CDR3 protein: CATGDDTGELFF. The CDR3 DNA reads TGCGCCACAGGGGACGACACCGGGGAGCTGTTTTTT.

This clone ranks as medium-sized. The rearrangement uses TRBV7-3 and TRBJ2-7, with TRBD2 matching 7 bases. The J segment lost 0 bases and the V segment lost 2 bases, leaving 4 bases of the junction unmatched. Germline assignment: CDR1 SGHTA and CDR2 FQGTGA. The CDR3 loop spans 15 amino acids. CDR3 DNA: TGTGCCAGCAGCTTAGGCGGGAGCCTCTCCTACGAGCAGTACTTC. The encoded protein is CASSLGGSLSYEQYF.

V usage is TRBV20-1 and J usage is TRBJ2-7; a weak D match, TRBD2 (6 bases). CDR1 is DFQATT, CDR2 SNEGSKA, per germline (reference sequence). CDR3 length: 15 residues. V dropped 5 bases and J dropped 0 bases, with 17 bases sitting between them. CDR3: CSAPRPIGGSYEQYF. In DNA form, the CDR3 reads TGCAGTGCTCCGCGTCCTATCGGGGGCTCCTACGAGCAGTACTTC.

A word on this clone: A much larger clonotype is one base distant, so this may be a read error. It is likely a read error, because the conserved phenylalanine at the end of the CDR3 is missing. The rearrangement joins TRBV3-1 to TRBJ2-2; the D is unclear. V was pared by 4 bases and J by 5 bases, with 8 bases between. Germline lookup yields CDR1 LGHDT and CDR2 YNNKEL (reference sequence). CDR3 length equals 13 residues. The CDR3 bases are TGTGCCAGCAGCCGAATTAGGACCGGGGAGCTGTTTCTT. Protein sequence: CASSRIRTGELFL.

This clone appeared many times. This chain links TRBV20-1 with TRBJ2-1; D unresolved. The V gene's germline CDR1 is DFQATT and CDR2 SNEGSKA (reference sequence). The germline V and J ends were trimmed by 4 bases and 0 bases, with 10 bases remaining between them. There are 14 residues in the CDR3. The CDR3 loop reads CSATDPSSYNEQFF. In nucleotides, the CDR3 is TGCAGTGCTACGGACCCTAGCTCCTACAATGAGCAGTTCTTC.

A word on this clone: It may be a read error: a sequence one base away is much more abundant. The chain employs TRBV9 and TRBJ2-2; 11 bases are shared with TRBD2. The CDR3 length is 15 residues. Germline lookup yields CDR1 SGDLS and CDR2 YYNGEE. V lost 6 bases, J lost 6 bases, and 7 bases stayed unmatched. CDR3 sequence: CASIILAGVPGELFF. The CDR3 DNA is TGTGCCAGCATCATACTAGCGGGAGTCCCCGGGGAGCTGTTTTTT.

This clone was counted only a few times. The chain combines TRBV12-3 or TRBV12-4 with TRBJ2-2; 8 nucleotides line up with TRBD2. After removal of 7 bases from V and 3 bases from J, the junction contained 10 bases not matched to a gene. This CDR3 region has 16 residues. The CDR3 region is CASTPFRGGDTGELFF. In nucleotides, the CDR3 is TGTGCCAGCACCCCCTTCCGGGGGGGTGACACCGGGGAGCTGTTTTTT.

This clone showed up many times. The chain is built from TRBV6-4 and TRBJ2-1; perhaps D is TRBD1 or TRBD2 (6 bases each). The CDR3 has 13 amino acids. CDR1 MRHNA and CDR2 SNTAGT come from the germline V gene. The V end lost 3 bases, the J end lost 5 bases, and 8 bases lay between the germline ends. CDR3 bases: TGTGCCAGCAGTGAGCGGGACAACAATGAGCAGTTCTTC. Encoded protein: CASSERDNNEQFF.

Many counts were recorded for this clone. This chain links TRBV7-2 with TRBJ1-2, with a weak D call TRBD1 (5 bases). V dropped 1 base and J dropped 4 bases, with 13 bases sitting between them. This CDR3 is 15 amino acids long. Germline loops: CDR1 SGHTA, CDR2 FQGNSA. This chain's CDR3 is CASSLVGRALYGYTF. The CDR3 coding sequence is TGTGCCAGCAGCTTAGTTGGCAGGGCCCTCTATGGCTACACCTTC.